The 14 T cell receptor beta chains below come from one sample, sequenced in a study of shared clonotypes between healthy human individuals. Terminally differentiated effector memory CD45RA+ cells were excluded from the naive CD8 cells, which were CD45RO-negative and positively selected for CCR7. Generated by immunoSEQ multiplex PCR, the TCRdb table keeps only in-frame clones and is missing some. The data hold about 2.1 million clones, with 93% observed a single time. The sample taken for sequencing was naive CD8+ T cells from PBMCs. These receptors all come from a man between 18 and 35 years old in good health. Some clones in this sample may be carry-over from other donors' samples.

The rearrangement uses TRBV5-1 and TRBJ1-2; D remains ambiguous. The germline CDR1 and CDR2 sequences are SGHRS and YFSETQ. V was clipped by 4 bases and J by 8 bases, with 12 bases between them. CDR3 length equals 12 residues. The chain's CDR3 is CASSLGGEGYTF. As DNA, the CDR3 is TGCGCCAGCAGCCTGGGCGGGGAAGGCTACACCTTC.

This clone has only one observation. The V and J genes are TRBV7-3 and TRBJ1-2, with 7 bases matching TRBD1. Germline V gene sequence: CDR1 SGHTA, CDR2 FQGTGA. V was clipped by 5 bases and J by 6 bases; unmatched bases: 6. There are 13 residues in the CDR3. The CDR3 loop reads CASSLTGDNGYTF. The CDR3 nucleotides read TGTGCCAGCAGCCTCACAGGGGATAATGGCTACACCTTC.

The rearrangement links TRBV25-1 to TRBJ2-7; 10 nucleotides align to TRBD2. Trimming cost V 6 bases and J 3 bases; bases outside gene matches: 5. The CDR3 runs 14 residues. Germline V lookup: CDR1 MGHDK, CDR2 SYGVNS. CDR3 sequence (DNA): TGTGCCAGCAGCCGGACTAGCGGAAACTACGAGCAGTACTTC. Amino acids: CASSRTSGNYEQYF.

Turning to this clone: Other DNA sequences in the sample encode the same CDR3. The V and J genes are TRBV27 and TRBJ2-7, with a possible D match to TRBD2 (6 bases). This CDR3 is built from 15 residues. V was cut by 2 bases and J by 1 base, with 12 bases left in between. CDR1 and CDR2 (germline): MNHEY, SMNVEV (reference sequence). As DNA, the CDR3 is TGTGCCAGCAGTTTACTTACAGGAGGGTCCTACGAGCAGTACTTC. Protein product: CASSLLTGGSYEQYF.

CDR3 in amino acids: CASSDGTSAIDEQYF. The CDR3 DNA sequence: TGTGCCAGCAGCGACGGGACTAGCGCCATCGACGAGCAGTACTTC. The rearrangement links TRBV9 to TRBJ2-7; 10 positions match TRBD2. The CDR3 loop spans 15 amino acids. After removal of 3 bases from V and 5 bases from J, the junction contained 8 bases not matched to a gene. Per germline, CDR1 SGDLS and CDR2 YYNGEE.

On this clone itself: The sample has other DNA sequences that encode this CDR3 too. V gene TRBV5-8 combines with J gene TRBJ2-7; TRBD1 matches 7 bases. CDR1 and CDR2 from the germline V gene are SGHTS and YDEGEE. V was clipped by 2 bases and J by 2 bases; unmatched bases: 4. The CDR3 runs to 14 residues. DNA for the CDR3: TGTGCCAGCAGCTTCCGGGACAGAGCCTACGAGCAGTACTTC. It yields the protein CASSFRDRAYEQYF.

This CDR3 reads CASTRREGRVNEQYF. CDR3 coding DNA: TGTGCCAGCACCCGCCGGGAGGGGCGCGTCAACGAGCAGTACTTC. The V gene is TRBV27, the J gene TRBJ2-7, with TRBD2 matching over 8 bases. CDR3 length: 15 amino acids. Trimming took 7 bases from V and 5 from J; bases not matched to a gene: 13. Germline CDR1 and CDR2: MNHEY and SMNVEV (reference sequence).

This clone appeared a few times. V usage is TRBV6-1 and J usage is TRBJ1-1; D is ambiguous. The CDR3 spans 14 residues. Germline V CDR1 and CDR2: MNHNS, SASEGT. V lost 8 bases to trimming and J lost 0 bases, with 13 bases between them. The CDR3 DNA follows: TGTGCCAGCGGGCACCCGGGAGTGAACACTGAAGCTTTCTTT. Translated: CASGHPGVNTEAFF.

This sequence joins TRBV6-5 and TRBJ2-3; D possibly matches TRBD1 or TRBD2 (5 bases each). The CDR3 is 16 amino acids. Germline V gene sequence: CDR1 MNHEY, CDR2 SVGAGI. V lost 2 bases to trimming and J lost 3 bases, with 15 bases between them. CDR3 amino acids: CASSYGGGLVTDTQYF. The CDR3 DNA sequence: TGTGCCAGCAGTTACGGGGGTGGGCTAGTTACAGATACGCAGTATTTT.

The rearrangement uses TRBV7-9 and TRBJ1-2; D is undetermined. Germline loops: CDR1 SEHNR, CDR2 FQNEAQ (reference sequence). The CDR3 covers 14 residues. Trimming removed 3 bases from V and 8 bases from J, with 16 bases in between. This CDR3 is CASSLPQPAPGYTF. The CDR3 DNA sequence: TGTGCCAGCAGCTTGCCCCAACCGGCGCCGGGCTACACCTTC. The variable domain in full, with the rest retrieved from reference TRBV7-9 and TRBJ1-2, is DTGVSQNPRHKITKRGQNVTFRCDPISEHNRLYWYRQTLGQGPEFLTYFQNEAQLEKSRLLSDRFSAERPKGSFSTLEIQRTEQGDSAMYLCASSLPQPAPGYTFGSGTRLTVV.

The rearrangement uses TRBV10-3 and TRBJ1-1; no clear D. With 2 bases removed from V and 5 bases from J, the gap between germline ends came to 12 bases. The germline gives CDR1 ENHRY, CDR2 SYGVKD. There are 14 residues in the CDR3. CDR3 in amino acids: CAISEAALGTEAFF. For the CDR3, the DNA is TGTGCCATCAGTGAGGCAGCCCTTGGGACTGAAGCTTTCTTT.

Notes on this clone: The junction differs from germline at one of its ends, possibly a read error. The chain employs TRBV5-6 and TRBJ2-7; either TRBD1 or TRBD2 may fit D (5 bases each). Germline V gene lookup returns CDR1 SGHDT and CDR2 YYEEEE. CDR3 length equals 17 residues. The CDR3 sequence: CASSLSMKWDASDEQYF. CDR3 DNA sequence: TGTGCCAGCAGCTTGTCGATGAAATGGGACGCCTCCGACGAGCAGTACTTC.

CDR3 amino acids: CASSLEVGAATYEQYF. The DNA of the CDR3 is TGTGCCAGCAGCTTAGAGGTTGGGGCTGCTACCTACGAGCAGTACTTC. This rearrangement joins TRBV11-2 to TRBJ2-7, with D possibly matching TRBD1 (5 bases). This CDR3 has 16 amino acids. V was cut by 0 bases and J by 2 bases, with 14 bases left in between. Germline assignment: CDR1 SGHAT and CDR2 FQNNGV.

The chain is built from TRBV4-2 and TRBJ2-5, with TRBD2 matching over 15 bases. CDR3 length: 19 residues. The trim removed 0 bases at V and 5 bases at J, leaving 10 bases unmatched. Germline V gene lookup returns CDR1 LGHNA and CDR2 YNFKEQ. The CDR3 region is CASSQDGGLAGGSGETQYF. In nucleotides, the CDR3 is TGTGCCAGCAGCCAAGATGGAGGACTAGCGGGAGGGTCGGGGGAGACCCAGTACTTC.